The 12 T cell receptor beta chains given below trace back to one sample, sequenced in a study of T cells in Graves' hyperthyroidism and ophthalmopathy. RNA transcripts provided the source from which TCR beta CDR3 regions were amplified. Using the HTBI primer set, a first-round RT-PCR was run on the TCR CDR3. One entry per CDR3 protein results from TCRdb running MiXCR on the multiplex PCR reads. This sample carries 650,000 to 850,000 distinct CDR3 sequences, about 19% of them seen once, and the ten largest clones take over 15%. Sequenced sample: blood. The receptors shown here come from a woman in her 50s with Graves' hyperthyroidism that later progressed to Graves' ophthalmopathy.

Here the CDR3 reads CASRGGLRYNSPLHF. The CDR3 bases are TGTGCCAGCAGGGGGGGACTACGATATAATTCACCCCTCCACTTT. The chain links TRBV2 to TRBJ1-6, with TRBD1 as a possible D gene (5 bases). CDR1 and CDR2 (germline): SNHLY, FYNNEI. Trimming took 6 bases from V and 4 from J, leaving 13 bases between them. This CDR3 is 15 amino acids long.

CDR3 region: CSAISGPSYGYTF. The CDR3 bases are TGCAGTGCTATTTCCGGGCCGAGCTATGGCTACACCTTC. The rearrangement links TRBV20-1 to TRBJ1-2; no firm D call. There are 13 residues in the CDR3. In germline, CDR1 is DFQATT, CDR2 SNEGSKA (reference sequence). Between the trimmed V and J ends, which lost 4 bases and 4 bases, there was a span of 13 bases.

This clonotype was detected many times. The chain carries TRBV30 and TRBJ1-1; D ambiguous. In germline, CDR1 is GTSNPN, CDR2 SVGIG (reference sequence). Between the trimmed V and J ends, which lost 2 bases and 10 bases, there was a span of 17 bases. The CDR3 covers 13 residues. The CDR3 DNA sequence: TGTGCCTGGAGTCGTGATGACCCACGGGGAGCTTTCTTT. This sequence encodes CAWSRDDPRGAFF.

The chain has TRBV7-2 and TRBJ1-3; no firm D call. The length of the CDR3 is 17 residues. V dropped 2 bases and J dropped 0 bases, with 14 bases sitting between them. From germline, CDR1 is SGHTA and CDR2 FQGNSA. CDR3 region: CASSLSFLGDSGNTIYF. As DNA, the CDR3 is TGTGCCAGCAGCTTAAGTTTTTTAGGAGACTCTGGAAACACCATATATTTT.

This clonotype was counted many times. J is TRBJ1-5 and V is TRBV19; D call uncertain. V lost 9 bases to trimming and J lost 1 base, with 7 bases between them. There are 12 residues in the CDR3. The V gene's germline CDR1 is LNHDA and CDR2 SQIVND (reference sequence). The CDR3: CASQDSNQPQHF. DNA for the CDR3: TGTGCCAGCCAAGACAGCAATCAGCCCCAGCATTTT.

V usage is TRBV11-3 and J usage is TRBJ2-2; 10 bases agree with TRBD2. Germline lookup yields CDR1 SGHNT and CDR2 YENEEA. The V segment lost 5 bases and the J segment 5 bases; nucleotides outside the gene matches: 5. CDR3 length equals 15 residues. The CDR3: CASSRGLARTGELFF. CDR3 coding DNA: TGTGCCAGCAGCCGGGGACTAGCGCGAACCGGGGAGCTGTTTTTT.

In this sample, this clonotype turned up once. This chain joins TRBV5-1 and TRBJ1-1; no clear D gene. In germline, CDR1 is SGHRS, CDR2 YFSETQ. The germline V and J ends were trimmed by 3 bases and 11 bases, with 11 bases remaining between them. The CDR3 is 11 amino acids. Written as DNA, the CDR3 is TGCGCCAGCAGCTCCGGCTGGGTTGCTTTCTTT. It encodes CASSSGWVAFF.

The J gene is TRBJ1-5, the V gene TRBV10-3, with D uncertain. Trimming pared 5 bases from V and 2 bases from J, leaving 10 bases between. The CDR3 is 14 residues long. Germline CDR1 and CDR2: ENHRY and SYGVKD. In DNA form, the CDR3 reads TGTGCCATCAGTTATGTTGGGGGCAATCAGCCCCAGCATTTT. As protein: CAISYVGGNQPQHF.

This clonotype was found many times. This chain connects TRBV5-1 to TRBJ2-4; possibly TRBD2 for D (5 bases). The germline V gene encodes CDR1 SGHRS and CDR2 YFSETQ. This CDR3 region has 16 residues. V dropped 2 bases and J dropped 1 base, with 13 bases sitting between them. The CDR3 DNA follows: TGCGCCAGCAGCTTCGCGGGTGACGGGGCCAAAAACATTCAGTACTTC. Protein: CASSFAGDGAKNIQYF.

CDR3 sequence reads: CASSGGQPSSGNTIYF. The CDR3 DNA reads as TGTGCCAGCAGTGGGGGACAGCCGAGCTCTGGAAACACCATATATTTT. V is TRBV27 and J is TRBJ1-3, with 7 bases identical to TRBD1. Germline V gene sequence: CDR1 MNHEY, CDR2 SMNVEV (reference sequence). Losses at the gene ends were 5 bases for V and 0 bases for J; bases not matched to a gene: 7. CDR3 length equals 16 residues.

This chain uses TRBV6-1 with TRBJ1-5, with 7 bases matching TRBD1. J gave up 0 bases and V 5 bases, and 4 bases lay outside the gene matches. The length of the CDR3 is 15 residues. Germline lookup yields CDR1 MNHNS and CDR2 SASEGT. DNA for the CDR3: TGTGCCAGCAGTCAAAGGGGGCTTAGCAATCAGCCCCAGCATTTT. Translated, it gives CASSQRGLSNQPQHF.

This clonotype was observed many times. V gene TRBV6-1 combines with J gene TRBJ1-2; no clear D. This CDR3 is 17 amino acids long. Germline CDR1 is MNHNS and CDR2 is SASEGT. V was trimmed by 2 bases and J by 5 bases, leaving 21 bases between them. Written as DNA, the CDR3 is TGTGCCAGCAGTGAAATCGGGTATCGCCCCCTTTTTTATGGCTACACCTTC. It translates to CASSEIGYRPLFYGYTF.